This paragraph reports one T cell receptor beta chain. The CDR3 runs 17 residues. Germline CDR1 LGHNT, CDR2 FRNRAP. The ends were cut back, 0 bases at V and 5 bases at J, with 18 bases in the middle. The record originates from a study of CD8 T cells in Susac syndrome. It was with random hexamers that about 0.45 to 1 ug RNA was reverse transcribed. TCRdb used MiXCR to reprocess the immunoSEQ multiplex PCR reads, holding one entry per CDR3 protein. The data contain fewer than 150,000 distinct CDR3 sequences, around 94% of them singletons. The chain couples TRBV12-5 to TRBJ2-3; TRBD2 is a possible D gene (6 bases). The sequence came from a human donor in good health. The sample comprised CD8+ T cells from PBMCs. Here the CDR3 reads CASGLVGLGGGRDTQYF. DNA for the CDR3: TGTGCTAGTGGTTTGGTAGGTCTGGGAGGTGGCCGAGATACGCAGTATTTT. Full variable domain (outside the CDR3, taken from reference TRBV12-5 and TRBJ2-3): DARVTQTPRHKVTEMGQEVTMRCQPILGHNTVFWYRQTMMQGLELLAYFRNRAPLDDSGMPKDRFSAEMPDATLATLKIQPSEPRDSAVYFCASGLVGLGGGRDTQYFGPGTRLTVL.